Following are 12 T cell receptor beta chains from one sample sequenced in a study of shared clonotypes between healthy human individuals. Naive CD8 cells were CD45RO-negative, positively selected for CCR7, excluding terminally differentiated effector memory CD45RA+ cells. Profiled with immunoSEQ multiplex PCR; TCRdb holds only in-frame clones, not every one. The repertoire holds around 1.9 million clones, 93% seen once, with around 1.7% in the top ten. Sequenced: naive CD8+ T cells from PBMCs. These receptors originate from a man between 18 and 35 years old in good health. Some clones in this sample may be carry-over from other donors' samples.

Note on this clone: The sample holds other DNA sequences that translate to the same CDR3. V gene TRBV7-9 combines with J gene TRBJ2-7; D remains ambiguous. CDR1 SEHNR and CDR2 FQNEAQ come from the germline V gene (reference sequence). Trimming cost V 1 base and J 4 bases, with 8 bases left between them. The CDR3 extends over 13 amino acids. The CDR3 loop reads CASSLVGPYEQYF. CDR3 sequence (DNA): TGTGCCAGCAGCTTAGTAGGCCCTTACGAGCAGTACTTC.

Details on this clone: Distinct nucleotide sequences in the sample also encode this CDR3. The CDR3 is CASSAGTGASYEQYF. In DNA form, the CDR3 reads TGTGCCAGCAGCGCAGGGACAGGGGCCTCCTACGAGCAGTACTTC. The chain couples TRBV9 to TRBJ2-7; 10 positions agree with TRBD1. CDR1 and CDR2 (germline): SGDLS, YYNGEE. The CDR3 is made up of 15 amino acids. J lost 0 bases, V lost 3 bases, and 3 bases had no gene match.

As concerns this clone: The sample contains more than one DNA sequence encoding this CDR3. The rearrangement joins TRBV27 to TRBJ2-7; maybe TRBD2 (5 bases). CDR1 and CDR2 (germline): MNHEY, SMNVEV (reference sequence). This CDR3 has 14 residues. With 5 bases removed from V and 1 base from J, the gap between germline ends came to 12 bases. The CDR3 protein is CASSLAGLSYEQYF. DNA for the CDR3: TGTGCCAGCAGTCTGGCGGGCCTATCCTACGAGCAGTACTTC.

As concerns this clone: This sample also contains other DNA sequences that code for the same CDR3. Here the CDR3 DNA reads TGTGCCAGCAGTTTCCCCCGACAGGGAAACACTGAAGCTTTCTTT. Protein sequence: CASSFPRQGNTEAFF. The rearrangement uses TRBV28 and TRBJ1-1; 7 bases fit TRBD1. The length of the CDR3 is 15 residues. The germline V gene encodes CDR1 MDHEN and CDR2 SYDVKM. The J segment lost 2 bases and the V segment lost 3 bases, leaving 6 bases of the junction unmatched.

The chain links TRBV2 to TRBJ1-5; D remains ambiguous. The CDR3 is made up of 18 amino acids. Per germline, CDR1 SNHLY and CDR2 FYNNEI. V gave up 1 base and J gave up 0 bases, with 16 bases separating them. The CDR3 loop is CASSEVLIRGDSNQPQHF. In DNA form, the CDR3 reads TGTGCCAGCAGTGAAGTGTTAATTCGGGGAGATAGCAATCAGCCCCAGCATTTT.

V and J are TRBV10-3 and TRBJ1-1, with 8 positions matching TRBD1. The CDR3 has 14 amino acids. CDR1 is ENHRY and CDR2 is SYGVKD in the germline V gene. After removal of 6 bases from V and 4 bases from J, the junction contained 7 bases not matched to a gene. The CDR3 DNA reads TGTGCCATCAGCCCGGACAGGGAGGTCACTGAAGCTTTCTTT. Translation gives CAISPDREVTEAFF.

The rearrangement joins TRBV7-9 to TRBJ2-2; D call uncertain. V was clipped by 4 bases and J by 0 bases, with 9 bases between them. The CDR3 consists of 15 residues. Germline loops: CDR1 SEHNR, CDR2 FQNEAQ (reference sequence). Written as DNA, the CDR3 is TGTGCCAGCAGCTCGCCAAAGACGAACACCGGGGAGCTGTTTTTT. Amino acids: CASSSPKTNTGELFF.

V usage is TRBV9 and J usage is TRBJ1-1; D is possibly TRBD1 (6 bases). The ends were cut back, 4 bases at V and 4 bases at J, with 20 bases in the middle. This CDR3 is 16 amino acids long. Germline V gives CDR1 SGDLS, CDR2 YYNGEE. CDR3 coding DNA: TGTGCCAGCAGCTCCCGAGACAGGTGGTTCGGCACTGAAGCTTTCTTT. Amino acid sequence: CASSSRDRWFGTEAFF.

The CDR3 here is CASSDDPEQYF. Written as DNA, the CDR3 is TGTGCCAGCAGTGACGACCCCGAGCAGTACTTC. V gene TRBV25-1 combines with J gene TRBJ2-7; D is uncertain. Between the trimmed V and J ends, which lost 3 bases and 6 bases, there was a span of 6 bases. The CDR3 contains 11 residues. Germline V gene sequence: CDR1 MGHDK, CDR2 SYGVNS.

The chain couples TRBV5-1 to TRBJ2-1; possible D gene TRBD1, 6 bases. The germline V gene encodes CDR1 SGHRS and CDR2 YFSETQ. CDR3 length equals 17 residues. Trimming stripped 4 bases from V and 6 bases from J, with 23 bases between. The CDR3 nucleotides are TGCGCCAGCAGCCTACTGGGGGCACCCGACAGGAGCAATGAGCAGTTCTTC. Its protein is CASSLLGAPDRSNEQFF.

The rearrangement links TRBV7-9 to TRBJ1-1; D gene uncertain. Per germline, CDR1 SEHNR and CDR2 FQNEAQ (reference sequence). V lost 1 base and J 0 bases, leaving 12 bases between the germline ends. The CDR3 is 16 residues long. The CDR3 sequence is CASSLVGQDLNTEAFF. CDR3 nucleotides: TGTGCCAGCAGCTTAGTCGGGCAAGACTTGAACACTGAAGCTTTCTTT.

In regard to this clone: Other DNA sequences of this sample code for an identical CDR3. This chain links TRBV5-1 with TRBJ2-7; D is possibly TRBD1 or TRBD2 (5 bases each). Trimming removed 2 bases from V and 3 bases from J, with 9 bases in between. There are 13 residues in the CDR3. Germline V gives CDR1 SGHRS, CDR2 YFSETQ. CDR3 in amino acids: CASSFSGGYEQYF. The CDR3 nucleotides read TGCGCCAGCAGCTTTTCTGGGGGCTACGAGCAGTACTTC.